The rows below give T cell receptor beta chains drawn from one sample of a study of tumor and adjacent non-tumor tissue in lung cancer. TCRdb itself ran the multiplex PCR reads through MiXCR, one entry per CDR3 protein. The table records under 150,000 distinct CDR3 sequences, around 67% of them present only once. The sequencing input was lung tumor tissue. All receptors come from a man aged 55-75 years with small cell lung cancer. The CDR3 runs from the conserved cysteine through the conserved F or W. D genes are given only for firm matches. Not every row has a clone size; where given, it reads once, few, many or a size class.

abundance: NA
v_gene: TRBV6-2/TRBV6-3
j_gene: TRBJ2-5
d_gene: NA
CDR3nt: TGTGTCATCAGTCCCCTCCCTAGAGAGACCCAGTACTTC
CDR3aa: CVISPLPRETQYF

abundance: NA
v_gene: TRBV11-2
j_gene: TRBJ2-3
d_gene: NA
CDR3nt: TGTGCCAGTAGCTCCCGGGATAGCCGGAGAGGGACAGATACGCAGTATTTT
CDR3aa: CASSSRDSRRGTDTQYF

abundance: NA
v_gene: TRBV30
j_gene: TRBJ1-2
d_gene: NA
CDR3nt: TGTGCCTGGAGTGTACCGCCGGACTCTGAGGGCTACACCTTC
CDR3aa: CAWSVPPDSEGYTF

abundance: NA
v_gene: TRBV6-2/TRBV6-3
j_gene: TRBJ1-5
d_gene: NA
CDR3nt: TGTGCCAGCAGTTACTCACTCAGGGGATGGGGCAATCAGCCCCAGCATTTT
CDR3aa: CASSYSLRGWGNQPQHF

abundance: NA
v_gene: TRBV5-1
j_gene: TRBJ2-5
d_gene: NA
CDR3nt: TGCGCCAGCAGCTTGGATGGGGACGCAGAGACCCAGTACTTC
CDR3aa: CASSLDGDAETQYF

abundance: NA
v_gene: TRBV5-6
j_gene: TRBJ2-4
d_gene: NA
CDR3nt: TGTGCCTGCAGCTTGCTACTTGACATTCAGTACTTC
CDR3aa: CACSLLLDIQYF

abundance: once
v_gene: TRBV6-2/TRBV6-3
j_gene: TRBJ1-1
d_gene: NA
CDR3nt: TGTGCCAGAAGTAAACCGACAGTGGCGGCTACTGAAGCTTTCTTT
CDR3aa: CARSKPTVAATEAFF

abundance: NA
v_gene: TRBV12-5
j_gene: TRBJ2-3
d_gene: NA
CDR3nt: TGTGCTAGTGGCACTACACATGCTAGCACAGATACGCAGTATTTT
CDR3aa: CASGTTHASTDTQYF

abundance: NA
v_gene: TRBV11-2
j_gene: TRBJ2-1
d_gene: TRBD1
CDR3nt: TGTGCCAGCGGCGCCACAGGGGCTATGTACAATAAGCAGCTCTTC
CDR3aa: CASGATGAMYNKQLF

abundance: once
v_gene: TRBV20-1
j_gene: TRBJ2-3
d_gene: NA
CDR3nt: TGCAGTGCTAGCTTCCAGAACACAGATACGCAGTATTTT
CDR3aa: CSASFQNTDTQYF

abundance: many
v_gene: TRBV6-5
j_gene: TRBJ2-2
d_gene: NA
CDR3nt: TGTGCCAGCTCCCCCAGTATTGAGGCCACCGGGGAGCTGTTTTTT
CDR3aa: CASSPSIEATGELFF

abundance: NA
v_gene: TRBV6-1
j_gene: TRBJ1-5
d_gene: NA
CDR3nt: TGTGCCACCACCCACGGGAGACACTCGTATAGCAATCAGCCCCAGCATTTT
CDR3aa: CATTHGRHSYSNQPQHF

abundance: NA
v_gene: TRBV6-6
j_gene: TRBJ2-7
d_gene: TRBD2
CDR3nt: TGTACCAGCAGTAGGGGGAATAGCGGGAATCACGGGCAGTACTTC
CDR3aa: CTSSRGNSGNHGQYF

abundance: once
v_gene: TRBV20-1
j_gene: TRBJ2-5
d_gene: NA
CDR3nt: TGCAGTGCTCCCGTCCCCGGACGACATCGAATATCTCAGTACTTC
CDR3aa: CSAPVPGRHRISQYF

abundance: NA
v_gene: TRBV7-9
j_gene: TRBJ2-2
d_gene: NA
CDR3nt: TGTGCCAGCAGCTTAGCTCCCTTGAACACCGGGGAGCTGTTTTTT
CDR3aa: CASSLAPLNTGELFF

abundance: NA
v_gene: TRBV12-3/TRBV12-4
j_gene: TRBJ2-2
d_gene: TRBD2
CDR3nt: TGTGCCAGCAGTTTGGTGGAGGGGAAAATGGGAGGGAGGAAGCACACCGGGGGGCTGTTTTTT
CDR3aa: CASSLVEGKMGGRKHTGGLFF

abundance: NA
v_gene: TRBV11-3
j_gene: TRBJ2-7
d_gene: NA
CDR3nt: TGTGCCAGCAGTTTAGGAGGGATGGTCGACGAGCAGTACTTC
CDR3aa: CASSLGGMVDEQYF

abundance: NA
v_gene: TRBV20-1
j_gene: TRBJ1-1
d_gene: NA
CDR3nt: TGCAGTGTGACTCAGGGCATGAACTCTGAAGCTTTCTTT
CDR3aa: CSVTQGMNSEAFF

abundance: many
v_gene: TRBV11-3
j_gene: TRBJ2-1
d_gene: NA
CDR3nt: TGTGCCAGCAGCTTAGTGGGGGCGCGCTACAATGAGCAGTTCTTC
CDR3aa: CASSLVGARYNEQFF

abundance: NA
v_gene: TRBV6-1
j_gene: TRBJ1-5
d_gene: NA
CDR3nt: TGTATCAGCAGGGGCCAAGTTTCTAGCAATCAGCCCCAGCATTTT
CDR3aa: CISRGQVSSNQPQHF

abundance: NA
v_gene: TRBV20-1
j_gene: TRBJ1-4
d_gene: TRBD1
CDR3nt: TGCAGTACTCTCGACAGGGGCTTTGAAAAACTGGTTTTT
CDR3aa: CSTLDRGFEKLVF

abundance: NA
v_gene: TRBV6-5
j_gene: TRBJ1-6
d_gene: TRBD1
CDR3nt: TGTGCCAGCATTATCGGGACAGAATATTCACCCATCCACTTT
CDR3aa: CASIIGTEYSPIHF

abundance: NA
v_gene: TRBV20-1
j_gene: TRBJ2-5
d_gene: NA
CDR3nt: TGCAGTGCTAGAGGGTCGTCGGGAGTGAGAGAGACCCAGTACTTC
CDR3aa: CSARGSSGVRETQYF

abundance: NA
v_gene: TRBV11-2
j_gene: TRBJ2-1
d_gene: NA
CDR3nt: TGTGCCAGCAACCTGCGTCAGCGAGCGCAGTTCTTC
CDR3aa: CASNLRQRAQFF

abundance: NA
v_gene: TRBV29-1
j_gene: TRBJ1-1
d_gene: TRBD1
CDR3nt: TGCAGCGATGTAAGAGCGGGACAGGGCTCTGAAGCCTTCTTT
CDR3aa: CSDVRAGQGSEAFF

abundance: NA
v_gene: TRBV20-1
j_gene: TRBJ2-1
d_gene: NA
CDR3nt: TGCAGTGCTAGAGGGACTAACGGGTCCTATAACGAGCAGTTCTTC
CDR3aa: CSARGTNGSYNEQFF

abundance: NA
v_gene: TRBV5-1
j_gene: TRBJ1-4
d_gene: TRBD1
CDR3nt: TGCGCCAGCAGCTTGGGGACAGGGGCAGAAAAACTGTTTTTT
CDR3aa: CASSLGTGAEKLFF

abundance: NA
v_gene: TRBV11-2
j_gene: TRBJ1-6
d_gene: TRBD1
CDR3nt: TGTGCCAGTAGCTTTGCGGCCGGACAGGGGGTATATTCAACCCTCCACTTT
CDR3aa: CASSFAAGQGVYSTLHF